A selection of T cell receptor beta chains follows, all from one sample in a study of blood T cell repertoires in COVID-19. Here immunoSEQ multiplex PCR was the method, and the copy in TCRdb shows in-frame clones only, minus some. Of about 280,000 clones detected, about 88% appear once; the ten largest clones hold roughly 12%. Material for sequencing was peripheral blood. These TCRs come from a woman in her twenties or thirties with COVID-19, enrolled during active disease. CDR3s include the opening cysteine and the closing phenylalanine or tryptophan. D genes are given only for firm matches. Clone sizes are given selectively: once, few, many, or a class where the clone is expanded.

j_call clone_size v_call d_call cdr3_nt cdr3_aa
TRBJ2-1 NA TRBV7-2 NA TGTGCCAGCAGCCTAAGTGAGAACAATGAGCAGTTCTTC CASSLSENNEQFF
TRBJ2-5 NA TRBV10-1 TRBD2 TGCGCCAGCAGTGAGTCTAGCGGGGGCCAAGAGACCCAGTACTTC CASSESSGGQETQYF
TRBJ1-2 once TRBV19 NA TGTGCCAGTAGTATGGGCAGGCCCACCTATGGCTACACCTTC CASSMGRPTYGYTF
TRBJ2-7 NA TRBV6-5 NA TGTGCCAGCAGTTACGGCAGCAGGGCCTACGAGCAGTACTTC CASSYGSRAYEQYF
TRBJ1-6 once TRBV7-2 TRBD1 TGTGCCAGCAGCTTAGTGACAGGGTTGAATTCACCCCTCCACTTT CASSLVTGLNSPLHF
TRBJ1-4 NA TRBV19 NA TGTGCCAGTTCGGTTCTGGGGGGGGAAAAACTGTTTTTT CASSVLGGEKLFF
TRBJ2-7 NA TRBV18 TRBD2 TGTGCCAGCTCACTTTGGGGGACTAGCGGGAGCGCTAGCGAGCAGTACTTC CASSLWGTSGSASEQYF
TRBJ2-5 once TRBV7-3 TRBD2 TGTGCCAGCAGTTCTCAATCCGGGACTAGTGAGACCCAGTACTTC CASSSQSGTSETQYF
TRBJ2-7 NA TRBV5-4 NA TGTGCCAGCAGCTTGGCCGGGGGACCCCTGGAGCAGTACTTC CASSLAGGPLEQYF
TRBJ1-2 NA TRBV6-5 TRBD1 TGTGCCAGCAGCCCCCCGGGACAGGGGGCCAAAGGCTACACCTTC CASSPPGQGAKGYTF
TRBJ2-5 NA TRBV12-3/TRBV12-4 NA TGTGCCAGCAGTTTGCTGCGGGACGAGACCCAGTACTTC CASSLLRDETQYF
TRBJ1-5 NA TRBV28 TRBD1 TGTGCCAGCAGTTCCCGGACAGGGTATAGCAATCAGCCCCAGCATTTT CASSSRTGYSNQPQHF
TRBJ1-1 NA TRBV6-6 TRBD1 TGTGCCAGCAGCCGAATCGGGACAGGGGATTCGAACACTGAAGCTTTCTTT CASSRIGTGDSNTEAFF
TRBJ2-4 NA TRBV6-5 NA TGTGCCAGCAGTTCTGGCGGAGCCAAAAACATTCAGTACTTC CASSSGGAKNIQYF
TRBJ1-5 NA TRBV5-4 NA TGTGCCAGCAGCTTTGTGGGGCCCAATCAGCCCCAGCATTTT CASSFVGPNQPQHF
TRBJ1-1 NA TRBV28 NA TGTGCCAGCAGTAAGCAGGGGTTGTACACTGAAGCTTTCTTT CASSKQGLYTEAFF
TRBJ2-7 NA TRBV6-6 NA TGTGCCAGCAGTTATAACAGACCCTACGAGCAGTACTTC CASSYNRPYEQYF
TRBJ1-4 NA TRBV2 TRBD1 TGTGCCACCAACCCGGAGACAGGGGAGGAAAAACTGTTTTTT CATNPETGEEKLFF
TRBJ2-3 NA TRBV18 TRBD1 TGTGCCAGCGGGACAGGGGGTTCAGATACGCAGTATTTT CASGTGGSDTQYF
TRBJ2-7 NA TRBV30 TRBD2 TGTGCCTGGGGGGAGGGATCCGGGGAGCAGTACTTC CAWGEGSGEQYF
TRBJ1-1 NA TRBV12-3/TRBV12-4 NA TGTGCCAGCAGTCTCTCCAGGATTGAAGCTTTCTTT CASSLSRIEAFF
TRBJ2-7 few TRBV5-1 NA TGCGCCAGCAGCTCTGACTTATACGAGCAGTACTTC CASSSDLYEQYF
TRBJ2-7 NA TRBV6-2/TRBV6-3 NA TGTGCCAGCAGTTACTCGCTCAGGTACGAGCAGTACTTC CASSYSLRYEQYF
TRBJ2-7 NA TRBV9 TRBD1 TGTGCCAGCAGCGTGGGACAGGGGCAAACCTACGAGCAGTACTTC CASSVGQGQTYEQYF
TRBJ1-2 NA TRBV28 NA TGTGCCAGCAGGGTGCGGGGGGTAGGCTATGGCTACACCTTC CASRVRGVGYGYTF
TRBJ1-2 NA TRBV19 TRBD1 TGTGCCAGTAGTTTACTTCCCGGGACAGTAAACTATGGCTACACCTTC CASSLLPGTVNYGYTF
TRBJ2-1 NA TRBV5-3 NA TGTGCCAGAAGCTGTACGCCGCAGGGCGCCAATGAGCAGTTCTTC CARSCTPQGANEQFF
TRBJ1-4 NA TRBV4-1 NA TGCGCCAGCAGCCAAGACGGGGTAATCGGTGAAAAACTGTTTTTT CASSQDGVIGEKLFF
TRBJ2-5 NA TRBV5-6 NA TGTGCCAGCAGCTTGTGGGAGATTGGGGAGACCCAGTACTTC CASSLWEIGETQYF
TRBJ2-2 NA TRBV15 NA TGTGCCACCAGCAGAGATCGTATCACCGGGGAGCTGTTTTTT CATSRDRITGELFF
TRBJ1-2 NA TRBV28 NA TGTGCCAGCAGTTTTGGCCCTAACTATGGCTACACCTTC CASSFGPNYGYTF
TRBJ2-7 NA TRBV4-2 NA TGTGCCAGCAGCCAAGACCGAGTAAGGTACTTC CASSQDRVRYF
TRBJ2-3 once TRBV7-8 TRBD2 TGTGCCAGCAGCCGAGCGGCGGGGGGCACAGATACGCAGTATTTT CASSRAAGGTDTQYF
TRBJ1-1 NA TRBV28 NA TGTGCCAGCAGTTTGAGTGAGAACACTGAAGCTTTCTTT CASSLSENTEAFF
TRBJ2-1 NA TRBV5-1 TRBD2 TGCGCCAGCAGCTTGGGTACTAGCGGTGACAATGAGCAGTTCTTC CASSLGTSGDNEQFF
TRBJ1-4 NA TRBV28 NA TGTGCCAGCAGTTCAGTGGTTCCTAATGAAAAACTGTTTTTT CASSSVVPNEKLFF
TRBJ1-2 NA TRBV20-1 NA TGCAGTGCTAGTCATAACTATGGCTACACCTTC CSASHNYGYTF
TRBJ1-1 NA TRBV7-2 NA TGTGCCAGCAGCTCCACGACAGGTAACACTGAAGCTTTCTTT CASSSTTGNTEAFF
TRBJ1-5 NA TRBV24-1 NA TGTGCCACCAGTGAGACGGATGACAGCCGGAATCAGCCCCAGCATTTT CATSETDDSRNQPQHF
TRBJ2-1 NA TRBV5-1 TRBD2 TGCGCCAGCAGCTCGAGGGCGGGAGGATCCTACAATGAGCAGTTCTTC CASSSRAGGSYNEQFF
TRBJ2-1 NA TRBV4-3 TRBD1 TGCGCCAGCAGCCAAGATACCGGGACAGGGGCTTACAATGAGCAGTTCTTC CASSQDTGTGAYNEQFF
TRBJ2-7 NA TRBV2 TRBD1 TGTGCCAGCAGGGCCTACCACGGTGACAGGGTTGGGTACGAGCAGTACTTC CASRAYHGDRVGYEQYF
TRBJ1-3 NA TRBV30 NA TGTGCCTTCCTCTTTATCTCTGGAAACACCATATATTTT CAFLFISGNTIYF
TRBJ2-1 NA TRBV15 TRBD2 TGTGCCACCAGCAGTGTCCTAGCGGGATTATTCAATGAGCAGTTCTTC CATSSVLAGLFNEQFF
TRBJ1-4 once TRBV30 TRBD1 TGTGCCTGGAGTGTACCTACAGGGGGACTTTTCGAAAAACTGTTTTTT CAWSVPTGGLFEKLFF